This section outlines one T cell receptor (beta chain) sequence together with its context. Its antigen is still unknown. The sample comes from a study of T cell repertoires in cytomegalovirus infection. About the research overall: The public TCR beta signatures pointed to both CMV infection and matching HLA type. Regarding the study as a whole: Cumulative public TCR beta family frequency identified carriers of CMV plus the relevant HLA. Across the ex vivo response, the dominant clonotypes were HLA-C-restricted CMV-specific TCR beta clonotypes.

TCRdb re-derived calls from the reads in MiXCR, one entry per CDR3 protein. The profile covers more than 650,000 distinct CDR3 sequences, with less than 40% appearing a single time and around 2.8% taken by the ten largest. Sequenced material: PBMCs. The origin of this receptor is a human donor in good health (CMV status not recorded). Some clones in this sample may be carry-over from other donors' samples.

CDR3 DNA sequence: TGCGCCAGCAGCCCTCGAGGGGGATACACTGAAGCTTTCTTT. Amino acid sequence: CASSPRGGYTEAFF. The chain employs TRBV4-1 and TRBJ1-1; the D gene is possibly TRBD1 (6 bases). V was clipped by 4 bases and J by 3 bases, with 12 bases between them. The germline V gene has CDR1 MGHRA and CDR2 YSYEKL. This CDR3 has 14 residues.